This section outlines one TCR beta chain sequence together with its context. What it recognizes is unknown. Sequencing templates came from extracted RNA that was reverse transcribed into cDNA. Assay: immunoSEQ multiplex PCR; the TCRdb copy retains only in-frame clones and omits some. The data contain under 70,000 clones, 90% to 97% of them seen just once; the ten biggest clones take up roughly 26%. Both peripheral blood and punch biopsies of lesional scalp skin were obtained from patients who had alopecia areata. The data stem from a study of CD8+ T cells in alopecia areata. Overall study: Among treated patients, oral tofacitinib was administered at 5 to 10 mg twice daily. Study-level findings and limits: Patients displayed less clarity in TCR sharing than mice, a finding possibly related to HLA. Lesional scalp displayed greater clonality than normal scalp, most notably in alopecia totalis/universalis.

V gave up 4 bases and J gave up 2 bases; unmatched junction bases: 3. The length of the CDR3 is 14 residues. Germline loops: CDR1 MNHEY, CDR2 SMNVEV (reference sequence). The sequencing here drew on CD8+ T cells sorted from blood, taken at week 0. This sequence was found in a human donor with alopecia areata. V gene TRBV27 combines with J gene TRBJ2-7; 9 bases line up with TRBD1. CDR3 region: CASSSRDRAYEQYF. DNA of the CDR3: TGTGCCAGCAGTTCCCGGGACAGGGCCTACGAGCAGTACTTC.